The 26 T cell receptor beta chains presented below share a single source sample, sequenced in a study of cytomegalovirus exposure and HLA in healthy donors. It was with 60 Vbeta and 13 Jbeta primers that the PCR ran. Generated by immunoSEQ multiplex PCR, the TCRdb table keeps only in-frame clones and is missing some. This sample has around 140,000 clones, with approximately 80% found just once. The specimen was PBMCs. Receptors originate from a male donor in good health and CMV-seronegative.

The chain uses TRBV11-2 and TRBJ2-2; D is ambiguous. The V gene's germline CDR1 is SGHAT and CDR2 FQNNGV. This CDR3 region has 14 residues. Trimming took 0 bases from V and 2 from J, leaving 4 bases between them. The CDR3 here is CASSLDRNTGELFF. CDR3 sequence (DNA): TGTGCCAGCAGCTTAGACAGAAACACCGGGGAGCTGTTTTTT. The full variable domain, completed using reference TRBV11-2 and TRBJ2-2, is EAGVAQSPRYKIIEKRQSVAFWCNPISGHATLYWYQQILGQGPKLLIQFQNNGVVDDSQLPKDRFSAERLKGVDSTLKIQPAKLEDSAVYLCASSLDRNTGELFFGEGSRLTVL.

The count of this clone is one. Here the CDR3 DNA reads TGTGCCAGCAGTTCGACAAATGGGAATTCACCCCTCCACTTT. It is translated as CASSSTNGNSPLHF. The chain carries TRBV6-5 and TRBJ1-6; D is unresolved. The V end was cut by 4 bases, the J end by 7 bases, with 11 bases between. CDR3 length: 14 amino acids. Germline-derived CDR1 and CDR2 are MNHEY and SVGAGI.

A note on this clone: The same CDR3 arises from other DNA sequences in this sample as well. The V call is TRBV27, the J call TRBJ2-7; D gene uncertain. Germline V gene data show CDR1 as MNHEY and CDR2 as SMNVEV (reference sequence). The CDR3 consists of 12 residues. V lost 4 bases, J lost 0 bases, and 4 bases lay in between. CDR3 region: CASSSSSYEQYF. DNA of the CDR3: TGTGCCAGCAGTTCCAGCTCCTACGAGCAGTACTTC.

The J gene is TRBJ1-2, the V gene TRBV10-3, with TRBD1 matching over 7 bases. After removal of 3 bases from V and 7 bases from J, the junction contained 5 bases not matched to a gene. Germline lookup yields CDR1 ENHRY and CDR2 SYGVKD. This CDR3 region has 13 residues. The CDR3, as DNA: TGTGCCATCAGTGAACAGGGGAGAGTTGGCTACACCTTC. Its translation is CAISEQGRVGYTF.

The chain uses TRBV27 and TRBJ2-1; no definite D call. The CDR3 is made up of 13 amino acids. The germline V and J ends were trimmed by 4 bases and 1 base, with 5 bases remaining between them. Per the germline V gene, CDR1 is MNHEY and CDR2 is SMNVEV (reference sequence). The DNA for the CDR3 is TGTGCCAGCAGTTATCTTTCCTACAATGAGCAGTTCTTC. This gives the protein CASSYLSYNEQFF.

A word on this clone: Other DNA sequences within the sample encode an identical CDR3. The rearrangement uses TRBV5-1 and TRBJ2-1; 9 bases are a match to TRBD2. Germline lookup yields CDR1 SGHRS and CDR2 YFSETQ. Trimming removed 0 bases from V and 4 bases from J; junction bases left unmatched: 2. CDR3 length: 15 residues. Here the CDR3 reads CASSLGLAGYNEQFF. CDR3 DNA: TGCGCCAGCAGCTTGGGGCTAGCGGGATACAATGAGCAGTTCTTC.

The genes are TRBV6-5 and TRBJ1-2; D might be TRBD1 (6 bases). Trimming left V 6 bases short and J 2 bases short, with 10 bases between. The CDR3 contains 13 residues. Germline V lookup: CDR1 MNHEY, CDR2 SVGAGI. DNA of the CDR3: TGTGCCAGCAGCAGACAGGACAACTATGGCTACACCTTC. Translation gives CASSRQDNYGYTF.

The V gene is TRBV10-3, the J gene TRBJ2-1; possible D gene TRBD2, 6 bases. Trimming left V 4 bases short and J 3 bases short, with 10 bases between. The CDR3 has 14 amino acids. The germline V gene has CDR1 ENHRY and CDR2 SYGVKD. The chain's CDR3 is CAISVRTNYNEQFF. The CDR3 DNA follows: TGTGCCATCAGTGTAAGGACTAACTACAATGAGCAGTTCTTC.

The rearrangement joins TRBV15 to TRBJ1-5; D is unresolved. The V gene lost 8 bases and the J gene lost 1 base, with 12 bases spanning the gap. CDR3 length: 14 residues. Germline V gene lookup returns CDR1 LNHNV and CDR2 YYDKDF (reference sequence). CDR3 protein: CATRLEASNQPQHF. The CDR3 nucleotides are TGTGCCACCCGCTTGGAAGCGAGCAATCAGCCCCAGCATTTT.

This clone appeared once. The chain couples TRBV6-5 to TRBJ2-5; 12 bases map to TRBD2. The CDR3 runs 15 residues. With V trimmed by 6 bases and J by 5 bases, 7 bases remained unmatched. CDR1 is MNHEY, CDR2 SVGAGI, per germline. CDR3 sequence: CASRHTSGRRETQYF. The CDR3 bases are TGTGCCAGCAGGCATACTAGCGGGAGGAGGGAGACCCAGTACTTC.

This sequence joins TRBV27 and TRBJ2-1, with D possibly being TRBD1 (6 bases). V lost 3 bases to trimming and J lost 9 bases, with 15 bases between them. Germline V gives CDR1 MNHEY, CDR2 SMNVEV (reference sequence). This CDR3 is built from 14 residues. The CDR3 DNA reads TGTGCCAGCAGTTTCCTACAGGGTGTTGGTGAGCAGTTCTTC. Residues: CASSFLQGVGEQFF.

In DNA form, the CDR3 reads TGTGCCAGCAGCTTAATCCTAGGAGGAACTGAAGCTTTCTTT. Protein product: CASSLILGGTEAFF. The rearrangement joins TRBV7-2 to TRBJ1-1; D is unclear. Germline V CDR1 and CDR2: SGHTA, FQGNSA. The V gene lost 2 bases and the J gene lost 5 bases, with 12 bases spanning the gap. The CDR3 consists of 14 residues.

V gene TRBV7-3 combines with J gene TRBJ2-7; D ambiguous. The CDR3 sequence is 13 residues long. V lost 1 base to trimming and J lost 7 bases, with 11 bases between them. Germline V CDR1 and CDR2: SGHTA, FQGTGA. The CDR3 here is CASSLMAEGEQYF. The DNA of the CDR3 is TGTGCCAGCAGCTTAATGGCGGAAGGTGAGCAGTACTTC.

This clone was seen a few times. This chain joins TRBV7-9 and TRBJ2-1; 9 nucleotides align to TRBD2. V shed 5 bases and J 7 bases; nucleotides not matched to a gene: 12. Germline V gene data show CDR1 as SEHNR and CDR2 as FQNEAQ (reference sequence). The CDR3 is made up of 16 amino acids. CDR3 nucleotides: TGTGCCAGCAGCCCCCCAGCGGGAGGAGGGGCAAATGAGCAGTTCTTC. It codes for CASSPPAGGGANEQFF. The full variable domain, in which reference TRBV7-9 and TRBJ2-1 provide the parts outside the CDR3, is DTGVSQNPRHKITKRGQNVTFRCDPISEHNRLYWYRQTLGQGPEFLTYFQNEAQLEKSRLLSDRFSAERPKGSFSTLEIQRTEQGDSAMYLCASSPPAGGGANEQFFGPGTRLTVL.

The CDR3 coding sequence is TGTGCCAGCTCTACAGGGCGGGGCAATCAGCCCCAGCATTTT. Protein sequence: CASSTGRGNQPQHF. The chain carries TRBV7-9 and TRBJ1-5; tentatively, D is TRBD1 (6 bases). With 8 bases removed from V and 2 bases from J, the gap between germline ends came to 13 bases. The CDR3 is made up of 14 amino acids. Germline values: CDR1 SEHNR, CDR2 FQNEAQ (reference sequence).

This chain joins TRBV6-5 and TRBJ2-2; the D gene is possibly TRBD1 (5 bases). CDR1 MNHEY and CDR2 SVGAGI come from the germline V gene. Trimming stripped 2 bases from V and 5 bases from J, with 15 bases between. The CDR3 is 16 amino acids. The CDR3 sequence: CASSYLERGWTGELFF. As DNA, the CDR3 is TGTGCCAGCAGTTACCTGGAAAGGGGTTGGACCGGGGAGCTGTTTTTT.

The rearrangement uses TRBV10-3 and TRBJ2-7; 7 nucleotides match TRBD2. After removal of 10 bases from V and 4 bases from J, the junction contained 4 bases not matched to a gene. Germline V CDR1 and CDR2: ENHRY, SYGVKD. CDR3 length: 11 residues. The CDR3 DNA reads as TGTGCCACCCGGCGGGAGTACGAGCAGTACTTC. The encoded protein is CATRREYEQYF.

V usage is TRBV5-8 and J usage is TRBJ2-2, with unresolved D. V shed 1 base and J shed 1 base, with 5 bases lying between them. Germline V gives CDR1 SGHTS, CDR2 YDEGEE. The CDR3 consists of 14 residues. The CDR3 here is CASSLNLNTGELFF. In DNA, the CDR3 is TGTGCCAGCAGCTTGAATCTGAACACCGGGGAGCTGTTTTTT.

The gene calls are TRBV7-2 and TRBJ2-7; 9 nucleotides line up with TRBD2. From germline, CDR1 is SGHTA and CDR2 FQGNSA. The CDR3 is made up of 16 amino acids. Trimming at V came to 0 bases and at J to 2 bases, leaving 5 bases not matched to a gene. CDR3 region: CASSLAASGDPYEQYF. CDR3 in DNA: TGTGCCAGCAGCTTAGCAGCTAGCGGGGACCCCTACGAGCAGTACTTC.

The chain has TRBV30 and TRBJ1-5, with D possibly being TRBD1 (6 bases). Between the trimmed V and J ends, which lost 0 bases and 6 bases, there was a span of 12 bases. Germline assignment: CDR1 GTSNPN and CDR2 SVGIG (reference sequence). CDR3 length: 14 amino acids. The CDR3 is CAWSVLGGAQPQHF. The CDR3 nucleotides are TGTGCCTGGAGTGTACTAGGGGGGGCTCAGCCCCAGCATTTT.

This chain joins TRBV9 and TRBJ1-1; TRBD1 agrees at 8 bases. Trimming took 0 bases from V and 0 from J; bases not matched to a gene: 7. Germline V gene lookup returns CDR1 SGDLS and CDR2 YYNGEE. The CDR3 is made up of 17 amino acids. The CDR3 bases are TGTGCCAGCAGCGTAGATTCCATGGGACAGGTGAACACTGAAGCTTTCTTT. Its translation is CASSVDSMGQVNTEAFF.

This clone occurred a few times. The chain couples TRBV5-6 to TRBJ2-7; D unclear. The germline V gene encodes CDR1 SGHDT and CDR2 YYEEEE. The CDR3 runs to 12 residues. Trimming took 0 bases from V and 3 from J, leaving 4 bases between them. The CDR3, as DNA: TGTGCCAGCAGCTTGGCCTTCTACGAGCAGTACTTC. Its protein is CASSLAFYEQYF.

Only a few counts were recorded for this clone. The chain couples TRBV30 to TRBJ2-7; TRBD2 matches at 7 bases. J lost 7 bases, V lost 0 bases, and 9 bases had no gene match. The CDR3 runs to 14 residues. In germline, CDR1 is GTSNPN, CDR2 SVGIG (reference sequence). The CDR3 DNA is TGTGCCTGGAGTGTAGGCGGGGGAGTAAGAGAGCAGTACTTC. This sequence encodes CAWSVGGGVREQYF.

The chain joins TRBV4-1 to TRBJ2-5, with 8 bases lining up with TRBD2. V shed 4 bases, J shed 5 bases, and the junction held 12 bases outside the gene matches. CDR3 size: 16 residues. The germline gives CDR1 MGHRA, CDR2 YSYEKL. The CDR3 region is CASSRAGGAKVETQYF. CDR3 bases: TGCGCCAGCAGCCGGGCCGGGGGGGCGAAAGTGGAGACCCAGTACTTC.

Regarding this clone: Compared with germline, one end of the junction differs, possibly owing to a read error. V usage is TRBV7-7 and J usage is TRBJ2-7; perhaps TRBD2 as D (6 bases). The length of the CDR3 is 16 residues. The germline CDR1 and CDR2 sequences are SSHAT and FNYEAQ (reference sequence). CDR3 nucleotides: TGTGCTAGCAGCTTGTCCCTTGACGGGAGTGAATACGAGCAGTACTTC. This encodes CASSLSLDGSEYEQYF.

CDR3 region: CASSFPGTSGRPSGEQFF. Here the CDR3 DNA reads TGCGCCAGCAGCTTCCCCGGGACTAGCGGGAGGCCAAGCGGTGAGCAGTTCTTC. The genes are TRBV5-1 and TRBJ2-1; 15 bases agree with TRBD2. Per germline, CDR1 SGHRS and CDR2 YFSETQ. This CDR3 is built from 18 residues. The J segment lost 9 bases and the V segment lost 2 bases, leaving 12 bases of the junction unmatched.